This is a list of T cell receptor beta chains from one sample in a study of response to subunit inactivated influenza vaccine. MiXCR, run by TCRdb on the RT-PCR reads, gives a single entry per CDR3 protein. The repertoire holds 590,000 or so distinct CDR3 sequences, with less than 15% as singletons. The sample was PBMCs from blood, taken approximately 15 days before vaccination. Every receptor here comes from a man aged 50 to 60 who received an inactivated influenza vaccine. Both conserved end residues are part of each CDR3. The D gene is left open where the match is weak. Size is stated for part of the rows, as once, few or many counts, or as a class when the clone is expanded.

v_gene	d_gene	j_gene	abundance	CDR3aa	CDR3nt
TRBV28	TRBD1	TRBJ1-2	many	CASRDPGQGSITF	TGTGCCAGCAGGGACCCGGGACAGGGAAGCATAACCTTC
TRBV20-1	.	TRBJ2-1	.	CSARVDGKSYNEQFF	TGCAGTGCTAGAGTGGACGGGAAATCCTACAATGAGCAGTTCTTC
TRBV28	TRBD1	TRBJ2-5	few	CASSERDRDYQETQYF	TGTGCCAGCAGCGAACGGGACAGGGACTATCAAGAGACCCAGTACTTC
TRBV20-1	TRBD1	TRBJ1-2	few	CSAARQGQSGGYTF	TGCAGTGCTGCCCGACAGGGGCAGTCTGGTGGCTACACCTTC
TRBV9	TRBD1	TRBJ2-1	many	CASSVGQGANNEQFF	TGTGCCAGCAGCGTAGGACAGGGGGCGAACAATGAGCAGTTCTTC
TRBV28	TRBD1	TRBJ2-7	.	CASSAVRTGLYEQYF	TGTGCCAGCAGCGCGGTAAGGACAGGGCTATACGAGCAGTACTTC
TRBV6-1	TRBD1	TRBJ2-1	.	CASRGADRGRRVNNEQFF	TGTGCCAGCAGGGGGGCGGACAGGGGGCGTCGGGTCAACAATGAGCAGTTCTTC
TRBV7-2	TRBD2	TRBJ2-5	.	CASSPLGLVQETQYF	TGTGCCAGCAGCCCCCTCGGACTAGTCCAAGAGACCCAGTACTTC
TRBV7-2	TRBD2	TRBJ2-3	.	CASSHSAGVGGTDTQYF	TGTGCCAGCAGCCATTCCGCGGGAGTCGGAGGCACAGATACGCAGTATTTT
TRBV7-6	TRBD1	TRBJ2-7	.	CASSLAGQGIYEQYF	TGTGCCAGCAGTTTGGCTGGACAGGGCATCTACGAGCAGTACTTC
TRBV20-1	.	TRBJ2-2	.	CSAARTLGPGELFF	TGCAGTGCGGCCCGGACTCTAGGTCCCGGGGAGCTGTTTTTT
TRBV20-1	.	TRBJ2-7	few	CSARPYYEQYF	TGCAGTGCTAGACCTTACTACGAGCAGTACTTC
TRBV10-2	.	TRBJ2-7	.	CASSVRGWREQYF	TGCGCCAGCAGTGTCAGGGGTTGGAGGGAGCAGTACTTC
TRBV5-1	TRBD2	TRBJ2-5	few	CASRKGTSGVQETQYF	TGCGCCAGCAGAAAGGGGACTAGCGGGGTGCAAGAGACCCAGTACTTC
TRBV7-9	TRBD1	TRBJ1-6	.	CASSLVTGVESPLHF	TGTGCCAGCAGCTTAGTGACAGGGGTGGAATCACCCCTCCACTTT
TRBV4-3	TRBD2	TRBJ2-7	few	CASSPRGTSGGSYEQYF	TGCGCCAGCAGCCCTCGTGGGACTAGCGGGGGTTCGTACGAGCAGTACTTC
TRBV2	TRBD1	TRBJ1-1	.	CASTRQGRKAFF	TGTGCCAGCACCCGACAGGGGCGGAAAGCTTTCTTT
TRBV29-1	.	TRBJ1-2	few	CSVARKGHSEPNYGYTF	TGCAGCGTTGCCCGAAAGGGACACAGTGAACCGAACTATGGCTACACCTTC
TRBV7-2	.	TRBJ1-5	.	CASSLVGSQGDQPQHF	TGTGCCAGCAGCTTAGTTGGATCCCAGGGTGATCAGCCCCAGCATTTT
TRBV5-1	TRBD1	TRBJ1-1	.	CASSMDRVMNTEAFF	TGCGCCAGCAGCATGGACAGGGTCATGAACACTGAAGCTTTCTTT
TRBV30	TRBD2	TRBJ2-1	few	CAWSVHSGLRGNEQFF	TGTGCCTGGAGTGTGCATAGCGGGCTTAGGGGCAATGAGCAGTTCTTC
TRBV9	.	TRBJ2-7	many	CASSVGTDSYEQYF	TGTGCCAGCAGCGTAGGGACGGACTCCTACGAGCAGTACTTC
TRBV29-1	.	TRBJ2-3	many	CSVGYNTDTQYF	TGCAGCGTTGGATACAACACAGATACGCAGTATTTT
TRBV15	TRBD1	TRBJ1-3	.	CATSRPTGSGNTIYF	TGTGCCACCAGCAGACCGACAGGGTCTGGAAACACCATATATTTT
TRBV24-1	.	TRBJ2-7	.	CATSEGFEQYF	TGTGCCACCAGTGAAGGTTTCGAGCAGTACTTC
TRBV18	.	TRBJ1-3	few	CASSTQTGRTSGNTIYF	TGTGCCAGCTCAACACAAACAGGAAGAACCTCTGGAAACACCATATATTTT
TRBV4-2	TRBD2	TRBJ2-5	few	CASSQDPAGGGETQYF	TGTGCCAGCAGCCAAGATCCAGCGGGAGGGGGAGAGACCCAGTACTTC
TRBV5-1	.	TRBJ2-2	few	CASRYSGNTGELFF	TGCGCCAGCCGCTATAGCGGGAACACCGGGGAGCTGTTTTTT
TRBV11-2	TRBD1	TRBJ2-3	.	CARSDRDRGRFGTDTQYF	TGTGCCCGCAGCGACCGGGACAGGGGGCGATTCGGCACAGATACGCAGTATTTT
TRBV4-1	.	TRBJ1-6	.	CASSQVGGGNSPLHF	TGCGCCAGCAGCCAAGTGGGGGGTGGTAATTCACCCCTCCACTTT
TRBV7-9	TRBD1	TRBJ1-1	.	CASSLGQGAGYTEAFF	TGTGCCAGCAGCTTAGGACAGGGGGCAGGGTACACTGAAGCTTTCTTT
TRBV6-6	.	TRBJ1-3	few	CASSYWEGNTIYF	TGTGCCAGCAGTTACTGGGAGGGAAACACCATATATTTT
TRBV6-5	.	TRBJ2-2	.	CASSYSRRSGELFF	TGTGCCAGCAGTTACTCGCGCAGATCCGGGGAGCTGTTTTTT
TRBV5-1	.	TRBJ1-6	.	CASSLEGGPRSPLHF	TGCGCCAGCAGCTTGGAGGGCGGCCCTCGGTCACCCCTCCACTTT
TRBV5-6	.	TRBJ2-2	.	CASSLDPRNTGELFF	TGTGCCAGCAGCTTGGATCCCAGGAACACCGGGGAGCTGTTTTTT
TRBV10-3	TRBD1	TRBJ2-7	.	CAISDRGQGNEQYF	TGTGCCATCAGTGATCGGGGACAGGGTAACGAGCAGTACTTC
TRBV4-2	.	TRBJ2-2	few	CASSQEWGTFSGELFF	TGTGCCAGCAGCCAAGAGTGGGGGACTTTTTCCGGGGAGCTGTTTTTT
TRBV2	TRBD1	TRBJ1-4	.	CASRVQGRQGKLFF	TGTGCCAGCAGGGTACAGGGGAGGCAAGGGAAACTGTTTTTT
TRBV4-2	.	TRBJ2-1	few	CASSQATGNEQFF	TGTGCCAGCAGCCAGGCAACAGGGAATGAGCAGTTCTTC
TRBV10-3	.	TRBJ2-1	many	CAISATELSYNEQFF	TGTGCCATCAGTGCTACAGAGCTCTCCTACAATGAGCAGTTCTTC
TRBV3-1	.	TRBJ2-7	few	CASSQWTDTYEQYF	TGTGCCAGCAGCCAGTGGACAGACACCTACGAGCAGTACTTC
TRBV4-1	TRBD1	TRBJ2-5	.	CASSQRWDRVVQETQYF	TGCGCCAGCAGCCAAAGATGGGACAGGGTAGTCCAAGAGACCCAGTACTTC